This TCR beta chain was observed in a study of blood T cells in healthy people across ages. Across the study: Template switching retrieved approximately one barcoded beta molecule for each two T cells.

Study-level results: Correlation between TCR beta diversity and naive T cell percentage was strong. TCR beta diversity per million T cells fell roughly linearly with age.

V lost 6 bases to trimming and J lost 1 base, with 18 bases between them. CDR1 and CDR2 (germline): LNHNV, YYDKDF (reference sequence). There are 17 residues in the CDR3. Each sample had at least 6.5 million PBMCs isolated. On this clonotype: Its antigen is unidentified.

A second PCR, run for about 7 to 11 cycles, used a sample-barcoded 5' primer plus a J-beta primer mix. A single record per CDR3 protein comes from TCRdb applying MiXCR to the 5' RACE reads. The repertoire holds more than 650,000 distinct CDR3 sequences, with 50% to 65% as singletons. The rearrangement uses TRBV15 and TRBJ1-4, with a weak D call TRBD1 (5 bases). What was sequenced was blood. This clonotype was sampled from an elderly man in good health. CDR3 sequence: CATRQGSGKETNEKLFF. The DNA for the CDR3 is TGTGCCACCAGGCAGGGATCGGGAAAAGAAACTAATGAAAAACTGTTTTTT.